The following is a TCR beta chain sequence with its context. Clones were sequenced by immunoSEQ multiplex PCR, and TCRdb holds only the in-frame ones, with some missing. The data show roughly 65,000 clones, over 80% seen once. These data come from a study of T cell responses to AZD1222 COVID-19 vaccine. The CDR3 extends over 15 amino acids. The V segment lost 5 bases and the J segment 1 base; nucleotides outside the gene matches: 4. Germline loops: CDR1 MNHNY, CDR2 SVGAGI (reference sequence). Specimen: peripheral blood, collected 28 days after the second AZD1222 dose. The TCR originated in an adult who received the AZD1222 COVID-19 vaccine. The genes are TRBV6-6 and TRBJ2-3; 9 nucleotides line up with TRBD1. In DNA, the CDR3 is TGTGCCAGCAGTAGCCGGGACAGGGGCACAGATACGCAGTATTTT. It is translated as CASSSRDRGTDTQYF.